This T cell receptor (beta chain) was sequenced for a study of blood T cell repertoires in COVID-19. Study as a whole: The study drew acute and convalescent COVID-19 samples from the United States, Italy and Spain. PBMCs, B-cell-depleted T cells, or T cells provided the cDNA or gDNA that made up the material.

This table comes from immunoSEQ multiplex PCR, and its TCRdb copy is limited to in-frame clones, with some not included. The sample contains under 250,000 clones, approximately 80% of which appear only once. Germline lookup yields CDR1 ENHRY and CDR2 SYGVKD. The ends lost 0 bases at V and 6 bases at J; junction bases unmatched: 8. There are 15 residues in the CDR3. The source of this sequence is a human donor in a cohort sampled during active COVID-19. The chain links TRBV10-3 to TRBJ2-7; TRBD1 matches at 7 bases. The specimen was peripheral blood. DNA of the CDR3: TGTGCCATCAGTGAGTCAGGGGGCCTCGGGACCGAGCAGTACTTC. Translated: CAISESGGLGTEQYF.